Here is one T cell receptor beta chain with its context. The data were taken from a study of blood T cells in healthy people across ages. Using a J-beta primer mix together with a sample-barcoded 5' primer, a second PCR was run for roughly 7 to 11 cycles. TCRdb re-derived calls from the 5' RACE reads in MiXCR, one entry per CDR3 protein. The sample yields 750,000 to 950,000 distinct CDR3 sequences, more than 25% seen once. In germline, CDR1 is MNHEY, CDR2 SVGAGI. V lost 0 bases and J lost 5, with 16 bases in between. This CDR3 has 16 amino acids. These records were also assigned to another study, of T cells of mothers and their children.

This chain links TRBV6-5 with TRBJ1-2, with D unclear. The TCR was taken from a boy aged 10-17 years in good health. Sequencing was carried out using blood. Here the CDR3 reads CASSYSGDLVGYGYTF. In DNA form, the CDR3 reads TGTGCCAGCAGTTACTCGGGCGATTTAGTAGGGTATGGCTACACCTTC.